This entry lists 10 T cell receptor beta chains sequenced from one sample in a study of blood T cell repertoires in COVID-19. Sequencing used immunoSEQ multiplex PCR; TCRdb keeps in-frame clones, though not all of them. Counted here are 100,000 or so clones, approximately 90% occurring once; the ten biggest clones make up about 0.89%. Sample: peripheral blood. These TCRs come from a man aged 60 to 75 with acute or convalescent COVID-19.

This clone occurred once. The rearrangement joins TRBV12-1 to TRBJ1-3; the table names TRBD1, a call not compared with the DNA. TRBV12-1 corresponds to a pseudogene. CDR3 length: 17 residues. The CDR3 reads CASSPLDSARSGNTIYF. CDR3 sequence (DNA): TGTGCCAGCAGCCCCCTGGACAGTGCCCGCTCTGGAAACACCATATATTTT.

This chain uses TRBV3-1 (or the pseudogene TRBV3-2) with TRBJ2-5; D is ambiguous. Germline V gives CDR1 LGHDT, CDR2 YNNKEL (reference sequence). V dropped 3 bases and J dropped 2 bases, with 16 bases sitting between them. The CDR3 sequence is 16 residues long. The chain's CDR3 is CASSHRKLPAQETQYF. The DNA for the CDR3 is TGTGCCAGCAGCCACAGGAAGCTGCCCGCACAAGAGACCCAGTACTTC.

This clone was observed a handful of times. The chain links TRBV2 to TRBJ2-2; possibly TRBD1 for D (6 bases). Deletions cut 6 bases from V and 5 bases from J, with 10 bases between. Germline assignment: CDR1 SNHLY and CDR2 FYNNEI. CDR3 size: 13 residues. DNA of the CDR3: TGTGCCAGCAGCGCCACAGGGACCGGGGAGCTGTTTTTT. Protein: CASSATGTGELFF. The whole variable domain, filled in from reference TRBV2 and TRBJ2-2, reads EPEVTQTPSHQVTQMGQEVILRCVPISNHLYFYWYRQILGQKVEFLVSFYNNEISEKSEIFDDQFSVERPDGSNFTLKIRSTKLEDSAMYFCASSATGTGELFFGEGSRLTVL.

The chain recombines TRBV18 with TRBJ1-1; no firm D call. Germline CDR1 KGHSH, CDR2 LQKENI. The germline V and J ends were trimmed by 5 bases and 1 base, with 14 bases remaining between them. The length of the CDR3 is 15 residues. The CDR3 reads CASSSRQRQNTEAFF. CDR3 bases: TGTGCCAGCTCATCCAGACAAAGGCAGAACACTGAAGCTTTCTTT.

The chain couples TRBV7-9 to TRBJ2-3; TRBD2 matches at 7 bases. The V gene's germline CDR1 is SEHNR and CDR2 FQNEAQ (reference sequence). This CDR3 region has 17 residues. With 6 bases clipped from V and 3 bases from J, the junction kept 15 bases outside the gene matches. The CDR3 here is CASSLKSSGPITDTQYF. CDR3 in DNA: TGTGCCAGCAGTCTAAAATCTAGCGGACCGATTACAGATACGCAGTATTTT.

V usage is TRBV19 and J usage is TRBJ1-1, with D unclear. Per germline, CDR1 LNHDA and CDR2 SQIVND (reference sequence). Trimming removed 6 bases at V and 5 bases at J, with 13 bases between. This CDR3 has 13 amino acids. The DNA of the CDR3 is TGTGCCAGTAGCTACAAACCGAGGACTGAAGCTTTCTTT. Amino acids: CASSYKPRTEAFF.

The table lists this clone with a few counts. The chain uses TRBV6-1 and TRBJ1-2; D gene ambiguous. Germline CDR1 is MNHNS and CDR2 is SASEGT. Trimming took 1 base from V and 2 from J, leaving 8 bases between them. The CDR3 consists of 14 residues. This CDR3 reads CASSEGPGNYGYTF. For the CDR3, the DNA is TGTGCCAGCAGTGAAGGTCCGGGGAACTATGGCTACACCTTC.

This chain uses TRBV28 with TRBJ1-4; the match to TRBD1 covers 7 bases. Germline V CDR1 and CDR2: MDHEN, SYDVKM. With V trimmed by 6 bases and J by 8 bases, 9 bases remained unmatched. This CDR3 comprises 14 residues. CDR3 protein: CASSHTGEQEKLFF. In DNA form, the CDR3 reads TGTGCCAGCAGCCACACAGGGGAACAGGAAAAACTGTTTTTT.

This sequence joins TRBV28 and TRBJ1-1; TRBD1 aligns across 7 bases. The J segment lost 1 base and the V segment lost 5 bases, leaving 7 bases of the junction unmatched. Germline-derived CDR1 and CDR2 are MDHEN and SYDVKM. The CDR3 is made up of 15 amino acids. CDR3 sequence: CASSGQGGENTEAFF. The CDR3 DNA reads as TGTGCCAGCAGTGGTCAAGGGGGCGAGAACACTGAAGCTTTCTTT.

This chain links TRBV28 with TRBJ1-1; D might be TRBD1 (6 bases). This CDR3 is 14 amino acids long. The germline V and J ends were trimmed by 1 base and 5 bases, with 11 bases remaining between them. Germline V gene sequence: CDR1 MDHEN, CDR2 SYDVKM. The CDR3 protein is CASSLFEGETEAFF. CDR3 nucleotide sequence: TGTGCCAGCAGTTTATTTGAGGGGGAGACTGAAGCTTTCTTT.